This T cell receptor (beta chain) is drawn from a study of OX40 agonist ivuxolimab in advanced cancers. For the study at large: An agonistic human IgG2 monoclonal antibody against OX40 (CD134) was given. Males comprised approximately 84% of the group, whose mean age was about 62 years (range about 20 to 79). General observations from the study: At 0.1 to 3.0 mg/kg and by week 6, CD4+ and CD8+ T cells in the blood had expanded clonally. CD8+ T cells showed, on average, more clonal expansion than CD4+ cells.

Germline-derived CDR1 and CDR2 are KGHSH and LQKENI. There are 16 residues in the CDR3. V dropped 3 bases and J dropped 7; count of bases not matched to a gene: 15. TCRdb keeps only in-frame clones here, not all; method: immunoSEQ multiplex PCR. The sample consists of fewer than 90,000 clones, around nine tenths of them appearing once. Notes on this clone: Its target is unknown.

The chain links TRBV18 to TRBJ2-7, with 7 bases lining up with TRBD1. The sequencing used CD4+ or CD8+ T cells sorted from blood, collected in a trial of the OX40 agonist ivuxolimab. The origin of this receptor is an adult with an advanced solid tumor such as melanoma, head and neck, liver or kidney cancer. The CDR3 coding sequence is TGTGCCAGCTCACCTGCCACGGGACAGTATGCTGGGGAGCAGTACTTC. Its translation is CASSPATGQYAGEQYF.